This TCR beta chain was identified in a study of T cell changes during pregnancy in multiple sclerosis. Assay used: immunoSEQ multiplex PCR; TCRdb lists only in-frame clones, some missing. The data show tens of thousands of clones, roughly 90% seen once. The length of the CDR3 is 15 residues. V lost 4 bases, J lost 5 bases, and 17 bases lay in between. In germline, CDR1 is SGHAT, CDR2 FQNNGV. The specimen comprised CD4+ T cells from peripheral blood mononuclear cells, sampled after pregnancy. The receptor was derived from a female donor with multiple sclerosis, enrolled in a pregnancy study. V gene TRBV11-2 combines with J gene TRBJ1-2; D gene ambiguous. The CDR3 nucleotides read TGTGCCAGCAGCTCACCGAAAGCCCGGAGGTATGGCTACACCTTC. This sequence encodes CASSSPKARRYGYTF.